The clone carrying this T cell receptor beta chain was detected only a few times. Its specificity is unknown. This entry belongs to a study of cytomegalovirus exposure and HLA in healthy donors. Study outcomes and limitations: Some V segments, including TRBV6-2 and TRBV6-3, were excluded as indistinguishable. Earlier analysis found most TCR beta V segments productive about 90% or about 30% of the time. Diagnosis of cytomegalovirus status made by the classifier reportedly showed high specificity and sensitivity.

A multiplex PCR was run with 60 Vbeta primers and 13 Jbeta primers. Repertoires were generated with immunoSEQ multiplex PCR, while TCRdb's copy carries only in-frame clones and drops some. The sample shows 100,000 to 150,000 clones, around three quarters of them seen only once. The CDR3 runs to 13 residues. Germline V gives CDR1 SEHNR, CDR2 FQNEAQ (reference sequence). The J segment lost 5 bases and the V segment lost 4 bases, leaving 2 bases of the junction unmatched. Healthy individuals who donated bone marrow served as the donors. This clonotype was sampled from a male donor in good health and CMV-seropositive. V usage is TRBV7-9 and J usage is TRBJ2-7, with 10 bases lining up with TRBD1. The sample taken for sequencing was PBMCs. In DNA form, the CDR3 reads TGTGCCAGCAGCTCCGGGACAGGGGACGAGCAGTACTTC. It is translated as CASSSGTGDEQYF.